This is a list of T cell receptor beta chains from one sample in a study of T cells after yellow fever vaccination. One entry per CDR3 protein results from TCRdb running MiXCR on the 5' RACE reads. Of over 110,000 distinct CDR3 sequences listed, about 8% were seen once; the top ten hold less than 0.95%. The specimen comprised CD4+ T cells sorted from PBMCs, sampled 5 days after the yellow fever booster vaccination. These receptors all stem from a man under 40 who received the YFV17D yellow fever vaccine. Each CDR3 is given with its conserved first and last residue.

>TRBV19|TRBJ2-2
CASSMKGVAAFTGELFF
>TRBV11-2|TRBJ2-7
CASSRQGNSEQYF
>TRBV29-1|TRBJ1-2
CSVEGGYTF
>TRBV7-9|TRBJ2-2
CASSWTGQITGELFF
>TRBV18|TRBJ2-5
CASSRMVRDGQETQYF
>TRBV21-1|TRBJ2-7
CASTSGALAVSSYEQYF
>TRBV7-9|TRBJ1-5
CASSSPDRSPAQHF
>TRBV4-3|TRBJ1-5
CASSQGTWGGGQPQHF
>TRBV9|TRBJ2-1
CASSIRGNNNEQFF
>TRBV5-4|TRBJ2-1
CASSGSGRQYNEQFF
>TRBV5-1|TRBJ2-3
CASSLERRTGDTQYF
>TRBV5-4|TRBJ2-4
CASSLVRTGGLAGVVKNIQYF
>TRBV6-8|TRBJ2-1
CASSYSCGGMYNEQFF
>TRBV15|TRBJ2-5
CATSRDRRQTAGQETQYF
>TRBV18|TRBJ2-1
CASSLGLAGAWNEQFF
>TRBV7-9|TRBJ2-1
CASTPGPGGTGSEQFF
>TRBV7-3|TRBJ2-3
CASSLILRDTQYF
>TRBV5-1|TRBJ1-1
CASSPKGNTEAFF
>TRBV9|TRBJ2-3
CASGGSTDTQYF
>TRBV4-3|TRBJ2-7
CASSQDTHSYEQYF
>TRBV5-1|TRBJ2-1
CASGDRDIGGYEQFF
>TRBV5-1|TRBJ2-1
CASSFPPGQGTGGNGNEQFF
>TRBV5-1|TRBJ2-1
CALKGRTRSKFF
>TRBV5-4|TRBJ2-5
CASSLGGQETQYF
>TRBV5-1|TRBJ2-2
CASSHPAGRGGNTGELFF
>TRBV11-2|TRBJ2-1
CASALGRGFNEQFF
>TRBV2|TRBJ2-5
CASSRFSPVETQYF
>TRBV7-2|TRBJ2-3
CASSSDFGADTQYF
>TRBV6-1|TRBJ2-1
CASSGSRVYNEQFF
>TRBV6-5|TRBJ1-5
CASVLQGSNQPQHF
>TRBV7-2|TRBJ2-7
CASSLASGMSSYEQYF
>TRBV7-2|TRBJ2-3
CASSLVRVRTDTQYF
>TRBV29-1|TRBJ2-7
CSAEGLYEQYF
>TRBV4-3|TRBJ1-6
CASSQTASSYNSPLHF
>TRBV6-5|TRBJ2-1
CASSRVGSSYNEQFF
>TRBV5-1|TRBJ2-7
CASSPGLGVLSRGEQYF
>TRBV20-1|TRBJ2-5
CSARDGAGEETQYF
>TRBV5-5|TRBJ2-2
CASSMRLGSPNTGELFF
>TRBV12-3/TRBV12-4|TRBJ2-1
CASSLGDEQFF
>TRBV6-1|TRBJ2-7
CASSGGGAGAYEQYF
>TRBV12-3/TRBV12-4|TRBJ2-2
CASNPSGELFF
>TRBV18|TRBJ1-1
CASSQRTGRGNTEAFF
>TRBV5-1|TRBJ2-7
CASSFHSSHDEQYF
>TRBV7-2|TRBJ2-7
CASSPRHTYEQYF
>TRBV12-3/TRBV12-4|TRBJ2-1
CASNPSPNYNEQFF
>TRBV6-1|TRBJ2-7
CASREPRDRHYEQYF
>TRBV24-1|TRBJ2-1
CATSDLDQGRRNEQFF
>TRBV14|TRBJ1-2
CASSQQDGYGYTF
>TRBV20-1|TRBJ1-1
CSAPEAFF